A selection of T cell receptor beta chains follows, all from one sample in a study of Ad26.COV2.S vaccination and SARS-CoV-2 variants. Profiled with immunoSEQ multiplex PCR; TCRdb holds only in-frame clones, not every one. The data contain about 350,000 clones, less than 90% of them singletons. The source material was peripheral blood, sampled in a trial of Ad26.COV2.S vaccine versus placebo. Every receptor here comes from a person between 18 and 65 years old who received the Ad26.COV2.S COVID-19 vaccine or a placebo. CDR3s include the opening cysteine and the closing phenylalanine or tryptophan. A D gene is named only where the DNA matches it firmly.

CDR3 protein,CDR3 length,D gene,V gene
CASSVGDIGAEQYF,14,NA,TRBV5-1
CATSRDLVTGELFF,14,NA,TRBV15
CASSLQDTPNIQYF,14,NA,TRBV5-4
CASSMILEAYEQYF,14,NA,TRBV19
CASSVARGETQYF,13,NA,TRBV12-3/TRBV12-4
CASSLEPAGETQYF,14,NA,TRBV28
CASSLGGQPNEKLFF,15,TRBD1,TRBV7-2
CASSELGGYTF,11,NA,TRBV2
CASSQPEWDRGAYEQYF,17,TRBD1,TRBV23-1
CASSPMGGRAGTEAFF,16,NA,TRBV4-1
CASSQDGFETVLYGYTF,17,NA,TRBV14
CASSMDGYSFFF,12,NA,TRBV7-2
CASSLGGGETQYF,13,NA,TRBV12-3/TRBV12-4
CASIQGSYGYTF,12,NA,TRBV6-4
CASSIGQLNTEAFF,14,NA,TRBV19
CASSLSTSGGIDTQYF,16,TRBD2,TRBV4-1
CASSRTTGEYSEQFF,15,TRBD1,TRBV4-3
CASFDGIWGNQPQHF,15,NA,TRBV6-6
CASSVGVNEKLFF,13,NA,TRBV9
CASSPRTGDTEAFF,14,TRBD1,TRBV18
CASSFDPTSGGVWDDTQYF,19,TRBD2,TRBV7-9
CASSYSGQYNSPLHF,15,NA,TRBV6-2/TRBV6-3